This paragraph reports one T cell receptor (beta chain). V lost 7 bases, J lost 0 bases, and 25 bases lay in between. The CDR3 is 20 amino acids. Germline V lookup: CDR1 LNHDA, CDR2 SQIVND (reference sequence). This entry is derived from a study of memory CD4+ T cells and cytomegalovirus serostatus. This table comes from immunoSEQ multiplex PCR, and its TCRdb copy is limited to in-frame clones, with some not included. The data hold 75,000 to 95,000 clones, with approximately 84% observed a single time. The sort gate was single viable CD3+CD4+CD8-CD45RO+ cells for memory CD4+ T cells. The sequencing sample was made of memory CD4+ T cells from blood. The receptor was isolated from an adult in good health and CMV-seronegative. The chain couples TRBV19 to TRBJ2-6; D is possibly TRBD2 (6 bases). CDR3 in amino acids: CASMGRWREGALSGANVLTF. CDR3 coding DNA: TGTGCCAGTATGGGGAGGTGGAGGGAAGGAGCGCTCTCTGGGGCCAACGTCCTGACTTTC. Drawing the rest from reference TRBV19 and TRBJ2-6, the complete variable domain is DGGITQSPKYLFRKEGQNVTLSCEQNLNHDAMYWYRQDPGQGLRLIYYSQIVNDFQKGDIAEGYSVSREKKESFPLTVTSAQKNPTAFYLCASMGRWREGALSGANVLTFGAGSRLTVL.